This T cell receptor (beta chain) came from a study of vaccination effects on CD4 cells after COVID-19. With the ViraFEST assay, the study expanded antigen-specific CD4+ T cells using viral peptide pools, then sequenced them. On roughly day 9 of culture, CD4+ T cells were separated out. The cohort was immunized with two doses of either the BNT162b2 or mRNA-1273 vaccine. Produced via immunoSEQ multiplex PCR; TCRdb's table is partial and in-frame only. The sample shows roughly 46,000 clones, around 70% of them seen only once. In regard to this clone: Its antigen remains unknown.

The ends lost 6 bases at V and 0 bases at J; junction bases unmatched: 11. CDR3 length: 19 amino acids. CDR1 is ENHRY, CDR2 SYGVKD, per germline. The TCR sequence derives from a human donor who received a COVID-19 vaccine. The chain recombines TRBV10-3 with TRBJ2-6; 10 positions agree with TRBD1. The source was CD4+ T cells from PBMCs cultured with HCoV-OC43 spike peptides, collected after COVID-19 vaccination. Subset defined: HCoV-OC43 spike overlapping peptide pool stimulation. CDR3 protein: CAIRGGRDRGSSGANVLTF. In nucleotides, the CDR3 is TGTGCCATCAGAGGAGGGAGGGACAGGGGCTCCTCTGGGGCCAACGTCCTGACTTTC.